The clone carrying this TCR beta chain registers medium-sized (0.01 to 0.1%) by frequency. Sequencing was performed with immunoSEQ multiplex PCR; in TCRdb, only in-frame clones are kept and a portion is missing. The sample table sets out around 1,300 clones. The data belong to a study of synovial regulatory T cells in juvenile arthritis. Study summary: Six patients were on methotrexate and a few were untreated.

Each patient with active arthritis gave synovial fluid along with matched peripheral blood. The CDR3 totals 15 residues. No coding sequence is recorded. Germline V gives CDR1 LNHDA, CDR2 SQIVND (reference sequence). The TCR was taken from a donor younger than 30 with juvenile idiopathic arthritis. V is TRBV19 and J is TRBJ1-5. Sequenced material: Treg cells from the synovium. CDR3 in amino acids: CASSPGWRQNQPQHF.